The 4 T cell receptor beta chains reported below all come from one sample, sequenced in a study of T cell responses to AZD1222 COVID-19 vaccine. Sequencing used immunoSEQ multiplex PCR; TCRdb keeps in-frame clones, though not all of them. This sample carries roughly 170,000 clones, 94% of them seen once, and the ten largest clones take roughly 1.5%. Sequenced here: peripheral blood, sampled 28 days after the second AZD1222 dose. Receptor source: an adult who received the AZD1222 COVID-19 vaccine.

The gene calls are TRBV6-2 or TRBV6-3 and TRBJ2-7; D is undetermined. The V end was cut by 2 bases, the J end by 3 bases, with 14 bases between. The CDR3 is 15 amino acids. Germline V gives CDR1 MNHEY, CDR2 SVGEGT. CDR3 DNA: TGTGCCAGCAGTTACCTACGATCTTCTGTCTACGAGCAGTACTTC. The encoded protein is CASSYLRSSVYEQYF.

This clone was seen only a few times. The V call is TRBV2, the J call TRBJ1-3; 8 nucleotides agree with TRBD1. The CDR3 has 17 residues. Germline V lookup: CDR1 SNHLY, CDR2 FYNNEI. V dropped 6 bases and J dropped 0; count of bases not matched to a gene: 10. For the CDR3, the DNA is TGTGCCAGCAGGGATATCAGGGGGCCCCGCTCTGGAAACACCATATATTTT. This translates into CASRDIRGPRSGNTIYF. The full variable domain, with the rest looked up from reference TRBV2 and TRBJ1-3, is EPEVTQTPSHQVTQMGQEVILRCVPISNHLYFYWYRQILGQKVEFLVSFYNNEISEKSEIFDDQFSVERPDGSNFTLKIRSTKLEDSAMYFCASRDIRGPRSGNTIYFGEGSWLTVV.

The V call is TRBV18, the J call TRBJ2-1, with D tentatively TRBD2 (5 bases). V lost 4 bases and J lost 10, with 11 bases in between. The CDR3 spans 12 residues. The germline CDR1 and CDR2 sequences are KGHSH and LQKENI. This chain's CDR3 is CASSLPTTEQFF. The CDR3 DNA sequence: TGTGCCAGCTCACTACCGACTACCGAGCAGTTCTTC.

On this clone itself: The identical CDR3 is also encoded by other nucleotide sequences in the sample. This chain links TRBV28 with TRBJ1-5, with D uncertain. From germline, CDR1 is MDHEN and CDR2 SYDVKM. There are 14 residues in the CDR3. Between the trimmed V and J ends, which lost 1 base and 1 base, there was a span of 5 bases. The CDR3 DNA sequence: TGTGCCAGCAGTTTATCTGCCAGCAATCAGCCCCAGCATTTT. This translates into CASSLSASNQPQHF.